Listed here are 17 T cell receptor beta chains from one sample, sequenced in a study of blood T cell repertoires in COVID-19. Repertoires were generated with immunoSEQ multiplex PCR, while TCRdb's copy carries only in-frame clones and drops some. The sample records 250,000 to 300,000 clones, 80% to 95% being singletons. Sequencing used PBMCs or T cells enriched from blood (not recorded which). Receptors originate from a woman aged 25 to 39 who had recovered from COVID-19.

The chain couples TRBV10-2 to TRBJ1-1; D unclear. V lost 4 bases to trimming and J lost 6 bases, with 12 bases between them. Germline loops: CDR1 WSHSY, CDR2 SAAADI. The CDR3 is made up of 13 amino acids. DNA of the CDR3: TGCGCCAGCAGTGGGGGAGGTCACGCTGAAGCTTTCTTT. The encoded protein is CASSGGGHAEAFF.

The J gene is TRBJ1-1, the V gene TRBV3-1 (or the pseudogene TRBV3-2); D is uncertain. CDR1 is LGHDT, CDR2 YNNKEL, per germline (reference sequence). The length of the CDR3 is 16 residues. Trimming removed 1 base at V and 5 bases at J, with 17 bases between. The CDR3 here is CASSQAGTPTRTEAFF. The DNA of the CDR3 is TGTGCCAGCAGCCAAGCCGGTACCCCGACTCGTACTGAAGCTTTCTTT.

The chain employs TRBV2 and TRBJ2-7; the match to TRBD2 covers 8 bases. The CDR3 totals 13 residues. With V trimmed by 8 bases and J by 4 bases, 7 bases remained unmatched. CDR1 and CDR2 (germline): SNHLY, FYNNEI. The CDR3 region is CASAGTSPYEQYF. CDR3 sequence (DNA): TGTGCCAGCGCCGGGACTAGTCCATACGAGCAGTACTTC.

The genes are TRBV5-1 and TRBJ2-1, with 11 nucleotides matching TRBD2. This CDR3 comprises 16 residues. Germline lookup yields CDR1 SGHRS and CDR2 YFSETQ. V gave up 0 bases and J gave up 4 bases; unmatched junction bases: 3. The CDR3 protein is CASSLGGTSGYNEQFF. CDR3 in DNA: TGCGCCAGCAGCTTGGGTGGGACTAGCGGTTACAATGAGCAGTTCTTC.

The chain employs TRBV30 and TRBJ1-2, with 7 bases aligning to TRBD1. V shed 6 bases and J 3 bases; nucleotides not matched to a gene: 13. The CDR3 runs to 15 residues. Per the germline V gene, CDR1 is GTSNPN and CDR2 is SVGIG (reference sequence). The CDR3 bases are TGTGCCTGCTATACCGGGACAGAAGCTTACTATGGCTACACCTTC. Translated: CACYTGTEAYYGYTF.

This clone was detected once. The chain is built from TRBV7-9 and TRBJ2-7; 11 nucleotides line up with TRBD1. CDR1 SEHNR and CDR2 FQNEAQ come from the germline V gene (reference sequence). The length of the CDR3 is 15 residues. The V and J ends lost 7 bases and 2 bases, in that order; junction bases with no gene match: 7. The CDR3 is CASNGPGQGAYEQYF. DNA for the CDR3: TGTGCCAGCAACGGACCGGGACAGGGGGCCTACGAGCAGTACTTC.

The chain recombines TRBV27 with TRBJ2-7; 14 nucleotides match TRBD2. Per the germline V gene, CDR1 is MNHEY and CDR2 is SMNVEV (reference sequence). CDR3 size: 19 residues. The junction had 18 bases not matched to a gene; V was cut back by 5 bases and J by 6 bases. CDR3 in amino acids: CASSGGVPGLAGVLSEQYF. The CDR3 coding sequence is TGTGCCAGCAGTGGGGGAGTCCCGGGACTAGCGGGAGTGCTCTCCGAGCAGTACTTC.

The J gene is TRBJ1-1, the V gene TRBV29-1, with D uncertain. Germline values: CDR1 SQVTM, CDR2 ANQGSEA. V was clipped by 7 bases and J by 4 bases, with 13 bases between them. The CDR3 consists of 12 residues. CDR3 in amino acids: CSEGSAGTEAFF. In DNA form, the CDR3 reads TGCAGCGAAGGGAGCGCGGGCACTGAAGCTTTCTTT. The variable domain in full, with the rest retrieved from reference TRBV29-1 and TRBJ1-1, is SAVISQKPSRDICQRGTSLTIQCQVDSQVTMMFWYRQQPGQSLTLIATANQGSEATYESGFVIDKFPISRPNLTFSTLTVSNMSPEDSSIYLCSEGSAGTEAFFGQGTRLTVV.

The chain recombines TRBV15 with TRBJ2-3; the D gene is possibly TRBD1 (6 bases). V dropped 3 bases and J dropped 2 bases, with 12 bases sitting between them. The CDR3 is 15 amino acids. Germline-derived CDR1 and CDR2 are LNHNV and YYDKDF (reference sequence). The DNA of the CDR3 is TGTGCCACCAGCAGCCCGGGACACAACACAGATACGCAGTATTTT. It translates to CATSSPGHNTDTQYF.

The CDR3 loop reads CASSTTGVGYQPQHF. The CDR3 nucleotides read TGTGCCAGTAGCACGACAGGGGTAGGCTATCAGCCCCAGCATTTT. V is TRBV19 and J is TRBJ1-5, with TRBD1 matching over 8 bases. This CDR3 region has 15 residues. Germline trimming cut 6 bases from V and 5 bases from J; bases unmatched to any gene: 9. Germline CDR1 is LNHDA and CDR2 is SQIVND (reference sequence).

The V call is TRBV4-3, the J call TRBJ1-2; TRBD1 agrees at 8 bases. The length of the CDR3 is 15 residues. Germline V gene sequence: CDR1 LGHNA, CDR2 YSLEER. With 3 bases clipped from V and 2 bases from J, the junction kept 5 bases outside the gene matches. The CDR3 sequence: CASSHHRDRNYGYTF. The CDR3 nucleotides are TGCGCCAGCAGCCACCACCGGGACAGGAACTATGGCTACACCTTC.

The gene calls are TRBV7-2 and TRBJ1-5; D is unclear. Per the germline V gene, CDR1 is SGHTA and CDR2 is FQGNSA. This CDR3 contains 13 residues. V lost 1 base and J lost 6, with 7 bases in between. The CDR3 loop is CASSLGGGQPQHF. The CDR3 DNA follows: TGTGCCAGCAGCTTAGGAGGCGGTCAGCCCCAGCATTTT.

V gene TRBV5-1 combines with J gene TRBJ2-2, with D possibly matching TRBD2 (6 bases). Germline V gives CDR1 SGHRS, CDR2 YFSETQ. V dropped 3 bases and J dropped 1 base, with 10 bases sitting between them. There are 15 residues in the CDR3. The CDR3 loop is CASSSGTLNTGELFF. The DNA of the CDR3 is TGCGCCAGCAGCTCCGGGACTCTGAACACCGGGGAGCTGTTTTTT. Full variable domain (outside the CDR3, taken from reference TRBV5-1 and TRBJ2-2): KAGVTQTPRYLIKTRGQQVTLSCSPISGHRSVSWYQQTPGQGLQFLFEYFSETQRNKGNFPGRFSGRQFSNSRSEMNVSTLELGDSALYLCASSSGTLNTGELFFGEGSRLTVL.

The V call is TRBV7-9, the J call TRBJ2-7; 10 positions match TRBD1. The trim removed 4 bases at V and 3 bases at J, leaving 6 bases unmatched. This CDR3 region has 15 residues. Germline V gene sequence: CDR1 SEHNR, CDR2 FQNEAQ (reference sequence). The CDR3 nucleotides are TGTGCCAGCAGCTCCCGGGACAGGGGCATCTACGAGCAGTACTTC. It translates to CASSSRDRGIYEQYF.

The chain recombines TRBV29-1 with TRBJ2-3, with 12 bases matching TRBD2. This CDR3 comprises 15 residues. The germline CDR1 and CDR2 sequences are SQVTM and ANQGSEA. V was pared by 5 bases and J by 3 bases, with 6 bases of the junction left unmatched. CDR3 DNA: TGCAGCGTTTCTACACTAGCGGGAGGAACAGATACGCAGTATTTT. Translated: CSVSTLAGGTDTQYF.

The genes are TRBV12-5 and TRBJ1-1, with 7 bases aligning to TRBD1. The V gene's germline CDR1 is LGHNT and CDR2 FRNRAP. V shed 1 base and J 2 bases; nucleotides not matched to a gene: 7. The CDR3 covers 16 residues. DNA for the CDR3: TGTGCTAGTGGTTTGGCCAGGGACAGCCTAAACACTGAAGCTTTCTTT. It translates to CASGLARDSLNTEAFF. Variable domain in full (rest from reference TRBV12-5 and TRBJ1-1): DARVTQTPRHKVTEMGQEVTMRCQPILGHNTVFWYRQTMMQGLELLAYFRNRAPLDDSGMPKDRFSAEMPDATLATLKIQPSEPRDSAVYFCASGLARDSLNTEAFFGQGTRLTVV.

This chain uses TRBV4-1 with TRBJ2-1; 9 bases are shared with TRBD1. CDR1 and CDR2 from the germline V gene are MGHRA and YSYEKL. The CDR3 runs 15 residues. V gave up 3 bases and J gave up 6 bases; unmatched junction bases: 6. CDR3 nucleotides: TGCGCCAGCAGCCAGGACAGGGGCGTTCGCAATGAGCAGTTCTTC. Its translation: CASSQDRGVRNEQFF.